The clone carrying this T cell receptor (beta chain) came up a few times. The table came from immunoSEQ multiplex PCR; TCRdb's copy has only in-frame clones and leaves some out. The repertoire has 150,000 to 200,000 clones, 84% of them found once; the top ten carry around 15%. The germline gives CDR1 PRHDT, CDR2 FYEKMQ (reference sequence). V was shortened by 0 bases and J by 1 base, with 13 bases between the two germline ends. This CDR3 comprises 18 residues. This record belongs to a study of blood T cell repertoires in COVID-19. Looking at the study overall: PBMCs, B-cell-depleted T cells, or T cells were the source of the cDNA or gDNA that made up the material.

The chain combines TRBV13 with TRBJ2-6; D unresolved. Sequencing used PBMCs or T cells enriched from blood (not recorded which). This TCR was recovered from a man between 50 and 59 years old who had recovered from COVID-19. The CDR3 protein is CASSLGLPDSSGANVLTF. The CDR3 DNA reads TGTGCCAGCAGCTTAGGCCTCCCAGATTCATCTGGGGCCAACGTCCTGACTTTC. Supplemented by reference TRBV13 and TRBJ2-6, the full variable domain reads AAGVIQSPRHLIKEKRETATLKCYPIPRHDTVYWYQQGPGQDPQFLISFYEKMQSDKGSIPDRFSAQQFSDYHSELNMSSLELGDSALYFCASSLGLPDSSGANVLTFGAGSRLTVL.